The TCR beta chain described here comes from a study of T cell responses to AZD1222 COVID-19 vaccine. Study-wide context: Whether given at about 4 or about 12 weeks, second doses were pooled.

V was cut by 11 bases and J by 0 bases, with 29 bases left in between. CDR3 length equals 19 residues. CDR1 is LGHNA, CDR2 YNFKEQ, per germline. This clone was detected only a few times. As yet, its antigen is unknown. The assay was immunoSEQ multiplex PCR, and TCRdb's table has in-frame clones only and misses some. The table shows roughly 99,000 clones, with around 90% occurring only once. Study findings and constraints: At baseline, seropositivity was found in only six or seven AZD1222 recipients. Among vaccine-associated CD4 TCRs, coverage spanned spike, with dominance at 160-218 and 743-854. Donors were largely white British and mainly female; clonal diversity was possibly underestimated.

The origin of this receptor is an adult in good health. This rearrangement joins TRBV4-2 to TRBJ1-5, with D uncertain. The specimen was peripheral blood, collected on day 0 of AZD1222 vaccination. The CDR3 DNA reads as TGTGCCCTCATCCGAGGGCGGAGGGTTAATATGGTTAGCAATCAGCCCCAGCATTTT. Encoded protein: CALIRGRRVNMVSNQPQHF.